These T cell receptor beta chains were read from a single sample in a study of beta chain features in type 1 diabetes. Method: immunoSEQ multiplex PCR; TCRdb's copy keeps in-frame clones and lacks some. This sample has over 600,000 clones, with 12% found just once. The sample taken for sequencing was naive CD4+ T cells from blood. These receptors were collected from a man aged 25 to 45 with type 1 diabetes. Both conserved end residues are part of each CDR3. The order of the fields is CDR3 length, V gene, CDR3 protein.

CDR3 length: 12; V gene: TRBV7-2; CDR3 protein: CASSLTAYEQYF
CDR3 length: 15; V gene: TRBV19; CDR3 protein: CASSPGQSLAYEQYF
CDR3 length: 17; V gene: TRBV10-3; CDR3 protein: CAISPGTSGDRTDTQYF
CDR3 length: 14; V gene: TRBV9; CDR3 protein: CASSKGEINEKLFF
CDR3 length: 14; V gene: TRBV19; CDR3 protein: CASRNDRVAPKLFF
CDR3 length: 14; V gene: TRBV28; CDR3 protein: CASGKGGAADTQYF
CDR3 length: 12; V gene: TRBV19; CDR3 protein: CASSTTLGDQHF
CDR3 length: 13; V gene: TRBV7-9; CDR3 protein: CASARSTNEKLFF
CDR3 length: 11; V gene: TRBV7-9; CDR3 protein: CASSLGSGYTF
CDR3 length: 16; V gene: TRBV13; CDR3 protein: CASSMMRGVPYNEQFF
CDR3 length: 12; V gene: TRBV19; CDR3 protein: CASSTLVDTQYF
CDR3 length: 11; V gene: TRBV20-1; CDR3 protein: CSASEDYGYTF